Following are 28 T cell receptor beta chains from one sample sequenced in a study of T-cell memory formation after mild COVID-19. TCRdb redid the calling of the 5' RACE reads with MiXCR, one entry per CDR3 protein. The sample lists some 450,000 distinct CDR3 sequences, around 20% occurring once. What was sequenced was PBMCs or a T cell subset sorted from them (not recorded which). The source is an adult woman who had mild COVID-19 (a few samples of this study predate the infection). Cell type and time point are not known.

The table lists this clonotype with a few counts. The chain uses TRBV12-3 or TRBV12-4 and TRBJ2-7; a weak D match, TRBD2 (6 bases). This CDR3 comprises 14 residues. V lost 1 base, J lost 3 bases, and 10 bases lay in between. The CDR3 reads CASSLGDSHYEQYF. DNA for the CDR3: TGTGCCAGCAGTTTAGGGGACTCACACTACGAGCAGTACTTC.

In this sample, this clonotype turned up a few times. The gene calls are TRBV7-9 and TRBJ2-3; D might be TRBD1 or TRBD2, each matching 5 bases. The CDR3 consists of 14 residues. Germline loops: CDR1 SEHNR, CDR2 FQNEAQ (reference sequence). Trimming left V 4 bases short and J 2 bases short, with 10 bases between. In DNA, the CDR3 is TGTGCCAGCAGCTCCGGGACGGTCACAGATACGCAGTATTTT. Amino acids: CASSSGTVTDTQYF.

The chain links TRBV4-1 to TRBJ2-4; 13 nucleotides match TRBD2. The V and J ends lost 0 bases and 6 bases, in that order; junction bases with no gene match: 5. CDR1 MGHRA and CDR2 YSYEKL come from the germline V gene. This CDR3 has 17 residues. The CDR3 sequence is CASSQDVTSGGRNIQYF. As DNA, the CDR3 is TGCGCCAGCAGCCAAGATGTGACTAGCGGGGGGAGAAACATTCAGTACTTC.

The chain combines TRBV7-2 with TRBJ1-4, with 9 bases aligning to TRBD1. Trimming at V came to 4 bases and at J to 7 bases, leaving 4 bases not matched to a gene. Germline-derived CDR1 and CDR2 are SGHTA and FQGNSA. The CDR3 contains 14 residues. In DNA form, the CDR3 reads TGTGCCAGCAGCTCACAGGGGGCGGCTGAAAAACTGTTTTTT. This encodes CASSSQGAAEKLFF.

This chain joins TRBV2 and TRBJ2-3, with D hard to call. V dropped 8 bases and J dropped 0 bases, with 12 bases sitting between them. The CDR3 spans 14 residues. The germline gives CDR1 SNHLY, CDR2 FYNNEI. CDR3: CASSRVTSTDTQYF. In DNA, the CDR3 is TGTGCCAGCTCCCGGGTCACTAGCACAGATACGCAGTATTTT.

This clonotype was detected only a few times. The rearrangement uses TRBV5-1 and TRBJ1-2; D unclear. Germline assignment: CDR1 SGHRS and CDR2 YFSETQ. This CDR3 is built from 14 residues. The V end lost 4 bases, the J end lost 5 bases, and 15 bases lay between the germline ends. The CDR3 DNA sequence: TGCGCCAGCAGCACAACTGAACAAGGGTATGGCTACACCTTC. Translating gives CASSTTEQGYGYTF.

DNA of the CDR3: TGTGCCAGCAGCTTAGGGCAGGTGGTGGACTACGAGCAGTACTTC. It codes for CASSLGQVVDYEQYF. V usage is TRBV7-9 and J usage is TRBJ2-7, with D hard to call. Trimming left V 1 base short and J 3 bases short, with 13 bases between. This CDR3 is 15 amino acids long. Per germline, CDR1 SEHNR and CDR2 FQNEAQ (reference sequence).

The rearrangement uses TRBV5-1 and TRBJ2-5; D may correspond to TRBD1 or TRBD2 (5 bases each). The CDR3 length is 14 residues. Per the germline V gene, CDR1 is SGHRS and CDR2 is YFSETQ. Trimming took off 5 bases at V and 4 bases at J, with 15 bases between the two ends. The CDR3 nucleotides are TGCGCCAGCAGTGAGGGGAGTAAAGTAGAGACCCAGTACTTC. Translated, it gives CASSEGSKVETQYF.

This clonotype was seen more than once but under ten times. The rearrangement joins TRBV5-1 to TRBJ2-3; 10 nucleotides line up with TRBD2. CDR3 length: 15 amino acids. V was pared by 5 bases and J by 2 bases, with 5 bases of the junction left unmatched. The germline CDR1 and CDR2 sequences are SGHRS and YFSETQ. This chain's CDR3 is CASSQGTSDTDTQYF. The CDR3 DNA reads TGCGCCAGCAGTCAAGGGACTAGCGACACAGATACGCAGTATTTT.

V is TRBV9 and J is TRBJ2-3, with unresolved D. Germline values: CDR1 SGDLS, CDR2 YYNGEE. There are 14 residues in the CDR3. The V gene lost 3 bases and the J gene lost 1 base, with 9 bases spanning the gap. CDR3 protein: CASSAEARTDTQYF. CDR3 nucleotides: TGTGCCAGCAGCGCCGAGGCTCGCACAGATACGCAGTATTTT.

This clonotype was counted only a few times. The V and J genes are TRBV4-1 and TRBJ2-1; a possible D gene is TRBD2 (5 bases). The V gene's germline CDR1 is MGHRA and CDR2 YSYEKL. The CDR3 has 17 amino acids. V gave up 0 bases and J gave up 2 bases, with 14 bases separating them. The CDR3 DNA is TGCGCCAGCAGCCAAGATCCCCCGGGGATACCCTACAATGAGCAGTTCTTC. This codes for CASSQDPPGIPYNEQFF.

This sequence joins TRBV20-1 and TRBJ2-1; D may correspond to TRBD1 or TRBD2 (5 bases each). The CDR3 has 20 amino acids. The V end lost 3 bases, the J end lost 1 base, and 28 bases lay between the germline ends. From germline, CDR1 is DFQATT and CDR2 SNEGSKA (reference sequence). The CDR3 is CSARASGHSREIRSYNEQFF. The CDR3 nucleotides read TGCAGTGCTAGGGCCTCGGGGCACTCTCGGGAAATTCGGTCCTACAATGAGCAGTTCTTC.

CDR3 region: CASSFRTGAYNQPQHF. The CDR3 DNA sequence: TGTGCCAGTAGTTTTCGGACAGGCGCTTACAATCAGCCCCAGCATTTT. The chain combines TRBV19 with TRBJ1-5, with TRBD1 matching over 7 bases. Germline assignment: CDR1 LNHDA and CDR2 SQIVND (reference sequence). Germline trimming cut 5 bases from V and 3 bases from J; bases unmatched to any gene: 10. The CDR3 has 16 amino acids.

This clonotype has a handful of counts. The chain carries TRBV7-3 and TRBJ1-1; no clear D. Trimming pared 0 bases from V and 2 bases from J, leaving 10 bases between. Germline assignment: CDR1 SGHTA and CDR2 FQGTGA. CDR3 length: 15 residues. The DNA of the CDR3 is TGTGCCAGCAGCTTAACGGCGGGGAGAAACACTGAAGCTTTCTTT. Residues: CASSLTAGRNTEAFF.

The gene calls are TRBV19 and TRBJ1-5; possibly TRBD1 for D (5 bases). From germline, CDR1 is LNHDA and CDR2 SQIVND (reference sequence). V was trimmed by 7 bases and J by 1 base, leaving 11 bases between them. This CDR3 spans 14 amino acids. The CDR3 protein is CASILGGSNQPQHF. The CDR3 coding sequence is TGTGCCAGTATTCTGGGGGGGAGCAATCAGCCCCAGCATTTT.

The V and J genes are TRBV6-6 and TRBJ2-3, with D possibly matching TRBD2 (6 bases). This CDR3 is 16 amino acids long. Trimming took off 2 bases at V and 2 bases at J, with 14 bases between the two ends. Germline V gene sequence: CDR1 MNHNY, CDR2 SVGAGI (reference sequence). The DNA of the CDR3 is TGTGCCAGCAGTTACCGTCCAGCGGGTTCCACAGATACGCAGTATTTT. This sequence encodes CASSYRPAGSTDTQYF.

This clonotype was counted only a few times. The rearrangement joins TRBV4-1 to TRBJ2-1; D is perhaps TRBD2 (5 bases). The CDR3 consists of 16 residues. Trimming removed 2 bases at V and 3 bases at J, with 14 bases between. Per the germline V gene, CDR1 is MGHRA and CDR2 is YSYEKL. CDR3 residues: CASSQSRVSLYNEQFF. As DNA, the CDR3 is TGCGCCAGCAGCCAATCGCGGGTGTCGCTCTACAATGAGCAGTTCTTC.

Details on this clonotype: This may come from a read error, since a much larger clone is one base off. V and J are TRBV7-2 and TRBJ1-1; D is ambiguous. The germline V gene encodes CDR1 SGHTA and CDR2 FQGNSA. V lost 4 bases and J lost 7, with 7 bases in between. The CDR3 is 11 amino acids. DNA for the CDR3: TGTGCCAGCAGCTCAGTAGGTGAAGCTTTCTTT. It yields the protein CASSSVGEAFF. The full variable domain, its missing parts supplied by reference TRBV7-2 and TRBJ1-1, is GAGVSQSPSNKVTEKGKDVELRCDPISGHTALYWYRQSLGQGLEFLIYFQGNSAPDKSGLPSDRFSAERTGGSVSTLTIQRTQQEDSAVYLCASSSVGEAFFGQGTRLTVV.

J is TRBJ1-3 and V is TRBV2; TRBD1 might be the D (5 bases). Germline V gene data show CDR1 as SNHLY and CDR2 as FYNNEI. Trimming pared 4 bases from V and 1 base from J, leaving 14 bases between. The CDR3 totals 16 residues. The CDR3, as DNA: TGTGCCAGCAGTGGAATCCTCGGGGCTTCTGGAAACACCATATATTTT. This sequence encodes CASSGILGASGNTIYF.

The chain joins TRBV20-1 to TRBJ2-3; 7 nucleotides align to TRBD2. The germline CDR1 and CDR2 sequences are DFQATT and SNEGSKA (reference sequence). The junction had 4 bases not matched to a gene; V was cut back by 1 base and J by 0 bases. CDR3 length equals 15 residues. CDR3 in amino acids: CSARGEGRSTDTQYF. The CDR3 DNA reads TGCAGTGCTAGAGGGGAGGGGAGAAGCACAGATACGCAGTATTTT.

This clonotype has at least ten counts. At one end the junction does not follow the germline gene, possibly because of a read error. The chain uses TRBV5-1 and TRBJ2-1; D may be TRBD2 (5 bases). The CDR3 sequence is 13 residues long. Looked up from germline, CDR1 is SGHRS and CDR2 is YFSETQ. CDR3 in amino acids: CASSLVGDNEQFF. In DNA form, the CDR3 reads TGTGCCAGCAGCTTAGTGGGAGACAATGAGCAGTTCTTC.

This clonotype was seen a few times. This chain uses TRBV11-3 with TRBJ1-2, with D perhaps TRBD1 (6 bases). V was shortened by 5 bases and J by 5 bases, with 18 bases between the two germline ends. Per the germline V gene, CDR1 is SGHNT and CDR2 is YENEEA. The CDR3 has 15 residues. The CDR3 bases are TGTGCCAGCAGCCCATCGTGGCGGGGGGCGTATGGCTACACCTTC. Translation: CASSPSWRGAYGYTF.

This chain links TRBV15 with TRBJ1-4; 8 nucleotides match TRBD1. Germline V gene lookup returns CDR1 LNHNV and CDR2 YYDKDF (reference sequence). V lost 6 bases, J lost 2 bases, and 8 bases stayed unmatched. The CDR3 extends over 16 amino acids. CDR3 sequence reads: CATSLDRVKTNEKLFF. The CDR3 DNA reads as TGTGCCACCAGTCTGGACAGGGTAAAGACTAATGAAAAACTGTTTTTT.

In DNA form, the CDR3 reads TGTGCCACCCGGGGGAGGGGGGATCAGCCCCAGCATTTT. Amino acid sequence: CATRGRGDQPQHF. V usage is TRBV10-3 and J usage is TRBJ1-5, with D perhaps TRBD1 (6 bases). V was pared by 10 bases and J by 5 bases, with 15 bases between. Germline V lookup: CDR1 ENHRY, CDR2 SYGVKD. The CDR3 totals 13 residues.

This chain connects TRBV29-1 to TRBJ1-2; TRBD1 matches 10 bases. The CDR3 consists of 14 residues. The V gene's germline CDR1 is SQVTM and CDR2 ANQGSEA. Trimming cost V 3 bases and J 4 bases; bases outside gene matches: 5. The CDR3 DNA reads as TGCAGCGTTGAGAAGGACAGGGGGGCCTATGGCTACACCTTC. Its translation: CSVEKDRGAYGYTF.

This clonotype was counted ten times or more. The rearrangement links TRBV2 to TRBJ2-3; 8 nucleotides match TRBD2. CDR3 length: 14 residues. CDR1 is SNHLY, CDR2 FYNNEI, per germline. The ends lost 10 bases at V and 5 bases at J; junction bases unmatched: 11. This CDR3 reads CAITAGGRGDTQYF. The CDR3 bases are TGTGCCATAACGGCGGGGGGCCGGGGAGATACGCAGTATTTT.

The chain is built from TRBV7-9 and TRBJ2-7; D gene ambiguous. The CDR3 has 13 amino acids. The germline V gene encodes CDR1 SEHNR and CDR2 FQNEAQ (reference sequence). V lost 4 bases, J lost 6 bases, and 13 bases lay in between. The CDR3 DNA reads as TGTGCCAGCAGCTCCCGCTTGGCCCCCGAGCAGTACTTC. It yields the protein CASSSRLAPEQYF.

This chain uses TRBV6-5 with TRBJ2-1; unclear D gene. Looked up from germline, CDR1 is MNHEY and CDR2 is SVGAGI. This CDR3 spans 12 amino acids. Trimming stripped 5 bases from V and 9 bases from J, with 11 bases between. The CDR3 nucleotides are TGTGCCAGCAGTCGTGACTGGTCTGAGCAGTTCTTC. Translation: CASSRDWSEQFF.